The rows below give T cell receptor beta chains drawn from one sample of a study of blood T cell repertoires in COVID-19. Method: immunoSEQ multiplex PCR; TCRdb's copy keeps in-frame clones and lacks some. The sample contains about 230,000 clones, roughly 80% of which appear only once. The sequenced sample was peripheral blood. The receptors come from a woman aged 50 to 60 with acute or convalescent COVID-19. Both conserved end residues are part of each CDR3. D genes are given only for firm matches. Rows may omit the clone size; those that give it use once, few, many or a size class.

J: TRBJ2-7; V: TRBV14; D: NA; size: NA; CDR3: CASSQATEQYF; DNA: TGTGCCAGCAGCCAAGCTACCGAGCAGTACTTC
J: TRBJ1-5; V: TRBV29-1; D: TRBD1; size: NA; CDR3: CSVGTGMEPQHF; DNA: TGCAGCGTGGGGACAGGGATGGAGCCCCAGCATTTT
J: TRBJ2-5; V: TRBV11-1; D: TRBD1; size: few; CDR3: CASSLYETGAETQYF; DNA: TGTGCCAGCAGCCTGTACGAGACAGGGGCTGAGACCCAGTACTTC
J: TRBJ1-2; V: TRBV18; D: NA; size: NA; CDR3: CASSPPGFYGYTF; DNA: TGTGCCAGCTCACCGCCAGGGTTCTATGGCTACACCTTC
J: TRBJ2-7; V: TRBV4-1; D: NA; size: NA; CDR3: CASSPDRRGGDEQYF; DNA: TGCGCCAGCAGCCCAGACCGTCGGGGCGGGGACGAGCAGTACTTC
J: TRBJ2-2; V: TRBV5-6; D: NA; size: NA; CDR3: CASSLPSSRNTGELFF; DNA: TGTGCCAGCAGCCTTCCTAGCTCCCGCAACACCGGGGAGCTGTTTTTT
J: TRBJ2-7; V: TRBV12-3/TRBV12-4; D: NA; size: NA; CDR3: CASSSPVDYEQYF; DNA: TGTGCCAGCAGTTCCCCCGTAGACTACGAGCAGTACTTC
J: TRBJ1-2; V: TRBV7-8; D: TRBD1; size: few; CDR3: CASSQETGGDYGYTF; DNA: TGTGCCAGCAGCCAAGAGACAGGGGGAGACTATGGCTACACCTTC
J: TRBJ2-3; V: TRBV28; D: TRBD1; size: NA; CDR3: CASRAGQADTQYF; DNA: TGTGCCAGCAGGGCGGGACAGGCCGATACGCAGTATTTT
J: TRBJ1-4; V: TRBV4-3; D: NA; size: NA; CDR3: CASSLVPGALLFF; DNA: TGCGCCAGCAGCCTGGTACCGGGAGCCCTCTTGTTTTTT
J: TRBJ2-3; V: TRBV6-2/TRBV6-3; D: NA; size: NA; CDR3: CASRPGRGSTDTQYF; DNA: TGTGCCAGCAGACCTGGGAGGGGGTCCACAGATACGCAGTATTTT
J: TRBJ1-2; V: TRBV7-2; D: NA; size: NA; CDR3: CASSPMAFGGYTF; DNA: TGTGCCAGCAGCCCGATGGCCTTTGGCGGCTACACCTTC
J: TRBJ1-6; V: TRBV3-1/TRBV3-2; D: TRBD1; size: NA; CDR3: CASSQDLTGEDGSPLHF; DNA: TGTGCCAGCAGCCAAGATCTGACAGGGGAGGATGGTTCACCCCTCCACTTT
J: TRBJ2-7; V: TRBV27; D: NA; size: NA; CDR3: CASSRSGTTYEQYF; DNA: TGTGCCAGCAGTCGATCCGGGACAACCTACGAGCAGTACTTC
J: TRBJ1-4; V: TRBV5-1; D: NA; size: once; CDR3: CASSLGVVATNEKLFF; DNA: TGCGCCAGCAGCTTGGGTGTCGTTGCAACTAATGAAAAACTGTTTTTT
J: TRBJ1-1; V: TRBV7-2; D: NA; size: NA; CDR3: CASSVTGLNTEAFF; DNA: TGTGCCAGCAGCGTGACAGGCCTGAACACTGAAGCTTTCTTT
J: TRBJ1-6; V: TRBV7-2; D: NA; size: few; CDR3: CASSSLRSETSPLHF; DNA: TGTGCCAGCAGCTCGCTTCGGTCTGAAACGTCACCCCTCCACTTT
J: TRBJ1-2; V: TRBV7-9; D: NA; size: NA; CDR3: CASSLAAPSVYGYTF; DNA: TGTGCCAGCAGCTTAGCAGCGCCATCCGTCTATGGCTACACCTTC
J: TRBJ2-7; V: TRBV6-5; D: TRBD2; size: NA; CDR3: CASTVLAGNYEQYF; DNA: TGTGCCAGCACTGTCCTAGCGGGTAACTACGAGCAGTACTTC
J: TRBJ1-6; V: TRBV6-5; D: TRBD1; size: NA; CDR3: CASSSGQGDNSPLHF; DNA: TGTGCCAGCAGTTCAGGACAGGGGGACAATTCACCCCTCCACTTT
J: TRBJ2-2; V: TRBV7-2; D: NA; size: NA; CDR3: CASSLGSSIRGGELFF; DNA: TGTGCCAGCAGCTTAGGTTCTTCGATCCGCGGCGGGGAGCTGTTTTTT
J: TRBJ1-5; V: TRBV28; D: TRBD1; size: once; CDR3: CASSTGGRGQPQHF; DNA: TGTGCCAGCAGCACAGGGGGGAGAGGTCAGCCCCAGCATTTT
J: TRBJ1-1; V: TRBV6-2/TRBV6-3; D: NA; size: NA; CDR3: CASSYAGKNTEAFF; DNA: TGTGCCAGCAGTTACGCGGGGAAGAACACTGAAGCTTTCTTT